These 2 T cell receptor beta chains were all obtained from the same sample, sequenced in a study of cytomegalovirus exposure and HLA in healthy donors (dated by TCRdb to between 2016 and 2019). Library construction relied on the immunoSEQ multiplex PCR assay. This is the immuneACCESS table as TCRdb keeps it, with only in-frame sequences that have V and J called. A part of the clones is gone; compared with another copy, unresolved V genes explain less than half, and the rest is unexplained. In this sample the table shows over 120,000 clones, roughly 87% of which occur a single time. The top ten hold about 10% of the sample. Material for sequencing was PBMCs. Source of these receptors: a woman in her late teens or twenties in good health and CMV-seropositive.

This clone has more than one count but fewer than ten. The chain couples TRBV10-1 to TRBJ1-2; D uncertain. With 0 bases removed from V and 6 bases from J, the gap between germline ends came to 8 bases. This CDR3 contains 13 residues. Germline lookup yields CDR1 WNHNN and CDR2 SYGVQD (reference sequence). This CDR3 is CASSESRVDGYTF. The CDR3 bases are TGCGCCAGCAGTGAGTCGCGGGTAGATGGCTACACCTTC.

V is TRBV5-5 and J is TRBJ1-4; 8 bases map to TRBD1. The junction had 10 bases not matched to a gene; V was cut back by 4 bases and J by 8 bases. CDR1 and CDR2 (germline): SGHKS, YYEKEE (reference sequence). The CDR3 contains 15 residues. CDR3 in DNA: TGTGCCAGCAGCCTCCAGGGGGCGGGTATGGAAAAACTGTTTTTT. Amino acids: CASSLQGAGMEKLFF.